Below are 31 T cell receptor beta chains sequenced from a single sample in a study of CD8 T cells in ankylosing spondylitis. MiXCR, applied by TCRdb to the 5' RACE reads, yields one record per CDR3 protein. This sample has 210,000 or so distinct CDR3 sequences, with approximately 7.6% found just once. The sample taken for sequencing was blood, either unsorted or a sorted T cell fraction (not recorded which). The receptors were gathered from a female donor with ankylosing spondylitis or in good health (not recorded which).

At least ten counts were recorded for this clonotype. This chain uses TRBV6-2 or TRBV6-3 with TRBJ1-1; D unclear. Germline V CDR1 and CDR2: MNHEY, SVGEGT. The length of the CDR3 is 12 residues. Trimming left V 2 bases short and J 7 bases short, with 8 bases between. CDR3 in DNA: TGTGCCAGCAGTTACCCGGGGAGTGAAGCTTTCTTT. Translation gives CASSYPGSEAFF.

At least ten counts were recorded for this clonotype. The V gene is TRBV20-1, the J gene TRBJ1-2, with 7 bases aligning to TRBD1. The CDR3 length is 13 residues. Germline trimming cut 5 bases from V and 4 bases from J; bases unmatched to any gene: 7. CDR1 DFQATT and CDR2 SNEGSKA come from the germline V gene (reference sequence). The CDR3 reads CSAPPQGGYGYTF. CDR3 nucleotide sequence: TGCAGTGCTCCACCGCAGGGGGGCTATGGCTACACCTTC.

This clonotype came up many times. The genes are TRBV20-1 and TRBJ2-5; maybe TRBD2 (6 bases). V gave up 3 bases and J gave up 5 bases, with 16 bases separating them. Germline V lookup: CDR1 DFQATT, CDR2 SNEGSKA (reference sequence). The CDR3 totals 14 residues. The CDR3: CSASVPSDVETQYF. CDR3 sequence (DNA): TGCAGTGCTAGCGTCCCTAGCGATGTTGAGACCCAGTACTTC.

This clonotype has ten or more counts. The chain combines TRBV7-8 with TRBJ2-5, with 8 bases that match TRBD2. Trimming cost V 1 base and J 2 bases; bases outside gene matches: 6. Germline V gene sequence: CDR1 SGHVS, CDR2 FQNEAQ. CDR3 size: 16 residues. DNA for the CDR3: TGTGCCAGCAGCTTAGTACTAGCGGACCTTCAAGAGACCCAGTACTTC. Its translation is CASSLVLADLQETQYF.

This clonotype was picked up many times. CDR3: CASVLLETQYF. DNA for the CDR3: TGTGCCAGCGTACTACTAGAGACCCAGTACTTC. The chain combines TRBV7-8 with TRBJ2-5, with D unclear. The CDR3 is 11 amino acids. V was trimmed by 8 bases and J by 4 bases, leaving 8 bases between them. Germline V gene sequence: CDR1 SGHVS, CDR2 FQNEAQ.

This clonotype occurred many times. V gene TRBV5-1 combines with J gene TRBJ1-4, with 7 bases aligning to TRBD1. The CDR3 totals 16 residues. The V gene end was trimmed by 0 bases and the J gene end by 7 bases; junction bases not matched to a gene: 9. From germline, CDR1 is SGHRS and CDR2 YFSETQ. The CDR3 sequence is CASSLGDSILAEKLFF. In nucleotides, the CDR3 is TGCGCCAGCAGCTTGGGGGACAGTATTCTAGCTGAAAAACTGTTTTTT.

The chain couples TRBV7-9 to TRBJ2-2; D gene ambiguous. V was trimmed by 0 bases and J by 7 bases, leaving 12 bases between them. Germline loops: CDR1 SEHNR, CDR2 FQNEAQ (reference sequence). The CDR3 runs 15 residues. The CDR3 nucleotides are TGTGCCAGCAGCTTAGCCCTTGTATTCATCGGGGAGCTGTTTTTT. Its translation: CASSLALVFIGELFF.

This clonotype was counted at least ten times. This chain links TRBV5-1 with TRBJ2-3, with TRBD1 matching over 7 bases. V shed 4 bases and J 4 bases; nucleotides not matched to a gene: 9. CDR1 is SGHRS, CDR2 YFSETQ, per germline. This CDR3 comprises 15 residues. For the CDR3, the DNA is TGCGCCAGCAGCCTGGGACAGAGGGACGCAGATACGCAGTATTTT. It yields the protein CASSLGQRDADTQYF.

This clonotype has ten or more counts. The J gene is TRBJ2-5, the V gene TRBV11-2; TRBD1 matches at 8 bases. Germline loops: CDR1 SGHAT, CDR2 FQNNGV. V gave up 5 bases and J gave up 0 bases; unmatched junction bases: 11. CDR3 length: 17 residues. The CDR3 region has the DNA TGTGCCAGCAGCCCGACAGGGGCTCAGATCTACCAAGAGACCCAGTACTTC. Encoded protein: CASSPTGAQIYQETQYF.

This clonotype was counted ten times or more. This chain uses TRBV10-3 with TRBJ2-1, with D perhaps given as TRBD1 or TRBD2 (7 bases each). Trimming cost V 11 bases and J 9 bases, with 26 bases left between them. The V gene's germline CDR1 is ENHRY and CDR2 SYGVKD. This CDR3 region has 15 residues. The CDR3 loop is CAVQGDMAGAGEQFF. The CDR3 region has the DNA TGTGCCGTCCAGGGGGATATGGCGGGAGCTGGTGAGCAGTTCTTC.

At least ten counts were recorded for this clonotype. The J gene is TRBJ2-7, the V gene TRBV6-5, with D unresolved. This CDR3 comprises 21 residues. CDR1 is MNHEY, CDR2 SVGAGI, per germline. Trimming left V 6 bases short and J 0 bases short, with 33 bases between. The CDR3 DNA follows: TGTGCCAGCAGACTCCACCTTATCGGCTCTGGCCGACAACACCTCTCCTACGAGCAGTACTTC. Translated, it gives CASRLHLIGSGRQHLSYEQYF.

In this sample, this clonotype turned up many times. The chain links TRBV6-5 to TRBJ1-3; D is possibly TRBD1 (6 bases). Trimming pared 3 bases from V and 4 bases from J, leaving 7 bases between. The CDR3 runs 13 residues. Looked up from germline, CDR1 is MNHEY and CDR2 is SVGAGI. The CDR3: CASSYTGGNTIYF. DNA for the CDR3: TGTGCCAGCAGTTATACAGGGGGAAACACCATATATTTT.

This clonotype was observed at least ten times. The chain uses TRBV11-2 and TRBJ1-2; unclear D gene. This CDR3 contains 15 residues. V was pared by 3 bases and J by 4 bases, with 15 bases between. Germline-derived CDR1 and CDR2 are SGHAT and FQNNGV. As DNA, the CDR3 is TGTGCCAGCAGCTTGTTACATGGAGTTGGCTATGGCTACACCTTC. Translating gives CASSLLHGVGYGYTF.

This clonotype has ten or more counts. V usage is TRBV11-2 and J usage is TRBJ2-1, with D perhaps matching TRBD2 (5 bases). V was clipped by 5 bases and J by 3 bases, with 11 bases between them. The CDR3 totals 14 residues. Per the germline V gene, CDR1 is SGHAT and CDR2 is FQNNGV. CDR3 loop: CASSPSGFYNEQFF. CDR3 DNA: TGTGCCAGCAGCCCTTCGGGATTCTACAATGAGCAGTTCTTC.

Here the CDR3 DNA reads TGTGCCAGTTTCAGGGCAAGCTATGGCTACACCTTC. Translated, it gives CASFRASYGYTF. The V gene is TRBV9, the J gene TRBJ1-2, with a tentative D call TRBD1 (5 bases). CDR3 length equals 12 residues. Looked up from germline, CDR1 is SGDLS and CDR2 is YYNGEE. V lost 8 bases, J lost 4 bases, and 12 bases lay in between. The whole variable domain, remainder taken from reference TRBV9 and TRBJ1-2, is DSGVTQTPKHLITATGQRVTLRCSPRSGDLSVYWYQQSLDQGLQFLIQYYNGEERAKGNILERFSAQQFPDLHSELNLSSLELGDSALYFCASFRASYGYTFGSGTRLTVV.

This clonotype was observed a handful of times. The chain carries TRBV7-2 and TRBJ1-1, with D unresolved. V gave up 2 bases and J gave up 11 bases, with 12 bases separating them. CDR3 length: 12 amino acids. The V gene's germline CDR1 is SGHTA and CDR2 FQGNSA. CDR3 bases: TGTGCCAGCAGCTTACAGTCCGCGACGGCTTTCTTT. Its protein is CASSLQSATAFF. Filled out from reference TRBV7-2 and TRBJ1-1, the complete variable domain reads GAGVSQSPSNKVTEKGKDVELRCDPISGHTALYWYRQSLGQGLEFLIYFQGNSAPDKSGLPSDRFSAERTGGSVSTLTIQRTQQEDSAVYLCASSLQSATAFFGQGTRLTVV.

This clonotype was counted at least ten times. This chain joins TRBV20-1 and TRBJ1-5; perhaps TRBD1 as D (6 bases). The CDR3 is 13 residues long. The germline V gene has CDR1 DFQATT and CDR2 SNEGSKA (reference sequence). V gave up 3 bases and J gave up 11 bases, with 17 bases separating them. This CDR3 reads CSARPDSLEAQHF. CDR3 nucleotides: TGCAGTGCTAGGCCGGACAGTCTAGAGGCCCAGCATTTT.

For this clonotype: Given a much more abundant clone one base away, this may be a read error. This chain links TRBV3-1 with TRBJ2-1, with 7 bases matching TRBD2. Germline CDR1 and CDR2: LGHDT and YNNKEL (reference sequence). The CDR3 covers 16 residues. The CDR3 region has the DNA TGTGCCAGCAGCCAAGGTGAGAGTAGCGGGCTAGGAGAGCGGTTCTTC. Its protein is CASSQGESSGLGERFF.

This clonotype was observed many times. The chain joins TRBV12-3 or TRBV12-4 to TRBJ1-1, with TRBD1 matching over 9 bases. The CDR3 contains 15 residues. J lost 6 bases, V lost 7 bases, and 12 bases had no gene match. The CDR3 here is CASKQGQGQGAEAFF. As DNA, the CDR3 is TGTGCCAGCAAACAGGGACAGGGCCAAGGGGCTGAAGCTTTCTTT.

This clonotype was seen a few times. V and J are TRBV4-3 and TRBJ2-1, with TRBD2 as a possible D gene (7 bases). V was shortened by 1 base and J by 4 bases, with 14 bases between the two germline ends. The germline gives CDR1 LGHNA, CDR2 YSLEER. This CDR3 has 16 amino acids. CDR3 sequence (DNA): TGCGCCAGCAGCCAAGCCCGGGGGAGGGGGTACAATGAGCAGTTCTTC. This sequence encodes CASSQARGRGYNEQFF.

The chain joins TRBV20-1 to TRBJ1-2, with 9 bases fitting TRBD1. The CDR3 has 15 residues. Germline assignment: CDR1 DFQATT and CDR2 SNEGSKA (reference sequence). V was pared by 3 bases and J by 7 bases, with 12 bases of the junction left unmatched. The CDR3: CSARLTGQGLGGYTF. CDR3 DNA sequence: TGCAGTGCTAGGTTGACCGGACAGGGGTTGGGTGGCTACACCTTC.

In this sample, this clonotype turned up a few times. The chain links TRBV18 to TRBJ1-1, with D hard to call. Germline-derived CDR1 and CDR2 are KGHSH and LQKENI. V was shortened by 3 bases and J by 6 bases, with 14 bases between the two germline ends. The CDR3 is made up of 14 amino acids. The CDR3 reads CASSPARAKSEAFF. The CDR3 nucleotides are TGTGCCAGCTCACCGGCACGTGCAAAATCTGAAGCTTTCTTT.

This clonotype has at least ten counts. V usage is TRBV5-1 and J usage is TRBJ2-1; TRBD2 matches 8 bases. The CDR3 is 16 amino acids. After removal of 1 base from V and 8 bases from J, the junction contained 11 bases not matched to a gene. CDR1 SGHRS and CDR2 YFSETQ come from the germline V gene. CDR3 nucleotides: TGCGCCAGCAGCTTGAGGACTAGCAGTAACCAGGATGAGCAGTTCTTC. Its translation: CASSLRTSSNQDEQFF.

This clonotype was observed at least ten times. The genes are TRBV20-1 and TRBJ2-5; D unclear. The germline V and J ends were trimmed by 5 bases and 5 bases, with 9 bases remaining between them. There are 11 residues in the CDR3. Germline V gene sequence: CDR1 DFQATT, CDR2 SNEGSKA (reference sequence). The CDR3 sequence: CSASHSETQYF. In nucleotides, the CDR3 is TGCAGTGCTTCCCACTCGGAGACCCAGTACTTC.

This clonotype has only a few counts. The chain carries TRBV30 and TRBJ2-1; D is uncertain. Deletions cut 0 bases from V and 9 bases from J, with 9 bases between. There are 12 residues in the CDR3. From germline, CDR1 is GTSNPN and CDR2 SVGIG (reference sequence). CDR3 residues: CAWSVKGGEQFF. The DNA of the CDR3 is TGTGCCTGGAGTGTAAAGGGTGGTGAGCAGTTCTTC.

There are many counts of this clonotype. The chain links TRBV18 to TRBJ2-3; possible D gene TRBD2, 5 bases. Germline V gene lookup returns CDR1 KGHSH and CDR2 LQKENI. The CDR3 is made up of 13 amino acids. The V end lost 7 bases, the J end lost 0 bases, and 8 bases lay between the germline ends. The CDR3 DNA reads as TGTGCCAGCTTCCCGGGGAGCACAGATACGCAGTATTTT. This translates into CASFPGSTDTQYF.

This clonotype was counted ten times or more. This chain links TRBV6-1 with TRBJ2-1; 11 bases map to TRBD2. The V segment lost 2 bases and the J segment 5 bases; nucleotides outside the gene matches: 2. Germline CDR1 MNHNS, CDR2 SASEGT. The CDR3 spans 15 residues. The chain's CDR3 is CASSETSGRDNEQFF. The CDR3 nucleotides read TGTGCCAGCAGTGAAACTAGCGGGAGAGACAATGAGCAGTTCTTC.

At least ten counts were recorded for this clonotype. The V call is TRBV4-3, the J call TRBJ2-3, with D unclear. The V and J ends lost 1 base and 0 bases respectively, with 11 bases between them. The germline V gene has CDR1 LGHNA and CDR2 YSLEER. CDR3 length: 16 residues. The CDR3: CASSQVSNPSTDTQYF. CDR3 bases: TGCGCCAGCAGCCAAGTTAGCAACCCTAGCACAGATACGCAGTATTTT.

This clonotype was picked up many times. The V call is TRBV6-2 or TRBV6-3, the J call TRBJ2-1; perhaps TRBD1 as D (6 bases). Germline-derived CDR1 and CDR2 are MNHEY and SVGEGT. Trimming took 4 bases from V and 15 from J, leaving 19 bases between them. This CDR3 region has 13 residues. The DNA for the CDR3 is TGTGCCAGCAGTTCCCGGCAGGGGAGTTTTTGGTTCTTC. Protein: CASSSRQGSFWFF.

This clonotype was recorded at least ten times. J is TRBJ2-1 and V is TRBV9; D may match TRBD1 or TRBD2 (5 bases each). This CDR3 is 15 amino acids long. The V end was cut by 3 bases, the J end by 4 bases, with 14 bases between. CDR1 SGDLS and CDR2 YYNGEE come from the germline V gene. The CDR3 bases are TGTGCCAGCAGCGGACTCCGGGACGGGTACAATGAGCAGTTCTTC. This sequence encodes CASSGLRDGYNEQFF.

The CDR3 bases are TGTGCCAGCAGCCCATTAACAGGGAATCCCTACGAGCAGTACTTC. It codes for CASSPLTGNPYEQYF. V is TRBV14 and J is TRBJ2-7, with a tentative D call TRBD1 (6 bases). Trimming removed 4 bases from V and 2 bases from J, with 15 bases in between. The CDR3 sequence is 15 residues long. CDR1 and CDR2 from the germline V gene are SGHDN and FVKESK.